The sequence of this T cell receptor (beta chain) was determined in a study of patients and donors after allogeneic stem cell transplantation. The germline V gene has CDR1 SGDLS and CDR2 YYNGEE. V gave up 4 bases and J gave up 8 bases; unmatched junction bases: 16. This CDR3 has 18 residues. There are a few counts of this clonotype. TCRdb reprocessed the RT-PCR reads via MiXCR and lists one record per CDR3 protein. Of 920,000 or so distinct CDR3 sequences in the sample, 18% were seen once. Sequenced input: blood, either unsorted or a sorted T cell fraction (not recorded which). The receptor's source is a human donor who was either an allogeneic HSCT recipient or a stem cell or donor lymphocyte infusion donor (not recorded which). It is not recorded whose cells these are; they may come from a transplant donor. V and J are TRBV9 and TRBJ2-1; 12 bases map to TRBD1. The CDR3 DNA is TGTGCCAGCAGCCTAACAATAACTACCGGGACAGGGGGCTATGAGCAGTTCTTC. Its translation: CASSLTITTGTGGYEQFF.